What follows describes a single T cell receptor beta chain. Its target is unknown. The sample comes from a study of vaccination and CD4 T cells after COVID-19. On the study more broadly: The authors used overlapping spike peptides from SARS-CoV-2, HCoV-NL63, HCoV-OC43 and HCoV-229E to stimulate cells. Each control was exposed to a CEFX pool, an HIV-1 Nef pool, or no peptide at all. Study-wide points: Median SARS-CoV-2-reactive clonotype numbers went up from around 20 to 38, but not significantly.

Per germline, CDR1 KGHDR and CDR2 SFDVKD. The CDR3 length is 11 residues. Trimming shortened V by 7 bases and J by 4 bases, and 6 bases separated the two germline ends. Treatment indicated: roughly 10-day PBMC culture with coronavirus spike peptide pools or control peptides (ViraFEST assay). ViraFEST relied on peptide pools to expand antigen-specific T cells; the TCRs were sequenced afterward. Cultured CD4+ T-cell DNA underwent Oncomine TCR Beta short-read sequencing. One entry per CDR3 protein results from TCRdb running MiXCR on the PCR reads. The data hold about 11,000 distinct CDR3 sequences, with 40% to 45% observed a single time.

Sequencing used CD4+ T cells from blood, cultured in vitro. This sequence originates from a human donor who had recovered from COVID-19. J is TRBJ1-2 and V is TRBV24-1, with no clear D. The chain's CDR3 is CATSNLYGYTF. CDR3 nucleotides: TGTGCCACCAGCAATCTCTATGGCTACACCTTC.